The 6 T cell receptor beta chains in this list originate from one sample, sequenced in a study of blood T cells in healthy people across ages (dated by TCRdb to between 2015 and 2016). To prepare the library, 5' RACE was applied. Sequencing was carried out with an Illumina HiSeq 2500. A second PCR of roughly 7 to 11 cycles was performed with a sample-barcoded 5' primer and a J-beta primer mix. In-frame beta chains were kept once TCRdb had trimmed the public reads at Q25 with fastp and called clones with MiXCR. Each record represents a unique CDR3 protein, reported with the most common genes and DNA among its rows. The sample includes 720,000 or so distinct CDR3 sequences, with less than 45% observed a single time. The ten largest account for around 30% of the sample. The sequenced sample was blood. Receptors originate from a man at least 80 years old in good health.

This sequence joins TRBV24-1 and TRBJ2-3; maybe TRBD1 (5 bases). The CDR3 runs to 15 residues. The germline V gene encodes CDR1 KGHDR and CDR2 SFDVKD. The ends were cut back, 2 bases at V and 0 bases at J, with 8 bases in the middle. Written as DNA, the CDR3 is TGTGCCACCAGTGATTCAGGGTCTAGCACAGATACGCAGTATTTT. It specifies CATSDSGSSTDTQYF.

This clonotype was detected a few times. This sequence joins TRBV5-4 and TRBJ2-3, with a possible D match to TRBD1 (6 bases). In germline, CDR1 is SGHNT, CDR2 YYREEE (reference sequence). Trimming stripped 4 bases from V and 3 bases from J, with 9 bases between. The CDR3 spans 13 residues. The CDR3 protein is CASSEGQTDTQYF. The DNA for the CDR3 is TGTGCCAGCAGCGAAGGACAGACAGATACGCAGTATTTT. The whole variable domain, filled in from reference TRBV5-4 and TRBJ2-3, reads ETGVTQSPTHLIKTRGQQVTLRCSSQSGHNTVSWYQQALGQGPQFIFQYYREEENGRGNFPPRFSGLQFPNYSSELNVNALELDDSALYLCASSEGQTDTQYFGPGTRLTVL.

On this clonotype itself: Compared with germline, one end of the junction differs, possibly owing to a read error. This chain connects TRBV11-2 to TRBJ2-3; TRBD2 matches 9 bases. The germline gives CDR1 SGHAT, CDR2 FQNNGV. This CDR3 has 17 residues. DNA for the CDR3: TGTGCCAGCAGCTCTTACACAGTAGCGGGGGCGCTAGATACGCGGTATTTT. This translates into CASSSYTVAGALDTRYF.

This clonotype was observed a few times. The rearrangement links TRBV2 to TRBJ1-2, with D unresolved. The germline V gene encodes CDR1 SNHLY and CDR2 FYNNEI. V was clipped by 5 bases and J by 7 bases, with 14 bases between them. The CDR3 has 13 residues. The DNA for the CDR3 is TGTGCCAGCAGTCCGGGGTCGAGGGTTGGCTACACCTTC. Amino acids: CASSPGSRVGYTF.

This clonotype appeared a few times. The V and J genes are TRBV20-1 and TRBJ2-7; TRBD1 matches 7 bases. The germline gives CDR1 DFQATT, CDR2 SNEGSKA (reference sequence). V dropped 5 bases and J dropped 0; count of bases not matched to a gene: 10. CDR3 size: 15 residues. CDR3 DNA sequence: TGCAGTGCTCATAAAGGACAGGAGCTCTCCTACGAGCAGTACTTC. Translation gives CSAHKGQELSYEQYF.

The gene calls are TRBV12-3 or TRBV12-4 and TRBJ1-2, with 8 bases fitting TRBD1. This CDR3 has 13 amino acids. V dropped 6 bases and J dropped 10; count of bases not matched to a gene: 10. The CDR3 loop reads CASRAGQGPDYTF. In DNA form, the CDR3 reads TGTGCCAGCAGAGCAGGACAGGGACCTGACTACACCTTC.